These 28 T cell receptor beta chains were sequenced from one sample in a study of shared clonotypes between healthy human individuals. Clones were sequenced by immunoSEQ multiplex PCR, and TCRdb holds only the in-frame ones, with some missing. This table holds millions of clones, 95% found once. Input material: naive CD4+ T cells sorted from blood. Regarding subset: CD45RA+ positively selected. All receptors come from a man aged 18-30 years in good health.

Concerning this clone: This same CDR3 is encoded by further DNA sequences in the sample. The chain uses TRBV10-1 and TRBJ2-7, with TRBD2 identical over 8 bases. The ends lost 2 bases at V and 3 bases at J; junction bases unmatched: 3. This CDR3 has 14 residues. From germline, CDR1 is WNHNN and CDR2 SYGVQD (reference sequence). CDR3 bases: TGCGCCAGCAGTGAGAGAACTAGCGGCTACGAGCAGTACTTC. This sequence encodes CASSERTSGYEQYF.

The chain recombines TRBV28 with TRBJ1-2; D not certain. The CDR3 sequence is 13 residues long. CDR1 and CDR2 from the germline V gene are MDHEN and SYDVKM. V was pared by 6 bases and J by 5 bases, with 13 bases between. CDR3 bases: TGTGCCAGCAGCGAGGGATCGATTTATGGCTACACCTTC. It is translated as CASSEGSIYGYTF.

This rearrangement joins TRBV14 to TRBJ2-5, with 8 nucleotides matching TRBD1. In germline, CDR1 is SGHDN, CDR2 FVKESK. V shed 5 bases, J shed 5 bases, and the junction held 7 bases outside the gene matches. This CDR3 is 14 amino acids long. The CDR3 DNA reads TGTGCCAGCAGCTTCCGACAGGGGACGGAGACCCAGTACTTC. Its translation is CASSFRQGTETQYF.

Concerning this clone itself: One end of the junction varies from germline; a read error may be responsible. V is TRBV7-7 and J is TRBJ2-2, with 7 positions matching TRBD1. Germline V lookup: CDR1 SSHAT, CDR2 FNYEAQ (reference sequence). There are 13 residues in the CDR3. Here the CDR3 reads CASSPDRAGELFF. The CDR3 coding sequence is TGTGCTAGCAGCCCAGACAGGGCCGGGGAGCTGTTTTTT.

V gene TRBV7-8 combines with J gene TRBJ2-5; D remains ambiguous. Per the germline V gene, CDR1 is SGHVS and CDR2 is FQNEAQ. The CDR3 has 13 residues. V lost 3 bases, J lost 3 bases, and 8 bases lay in between. CDR3 coding DNA: TGTGCCAGCAGCTTCGGCCTAAAAGAGACCCAGTACTTC. Translated: CASSFGLKETQYF. The whole variable domain, filled in from reference TRBV7-8 and TRBJ2-5, reads GAGVSQSPRYKVAKRGQDVALRCDPISGHVSLFWYQQALGQGPEFLTYFQNEAQLDKSGLPSDRFFAERPEGSVSTLKIQRTQQEDSAVYLCASSFGLKETQYFGPGTRLLVL.

In DNA, the CDR3 is TGTGCCAGCAGCCCCCTCGTCCCCAGGCGGGAGAAGGATGAGCAGTACTTC. Protein product: CASSPLVPRREKDEQYF. The V gene is TRBV7-9, the J gene TRBJ2-7; 7 bases agree with TRBD2. Losses at the gene ends were 5 bases for V and 7 bases for J; bases not matched to a gene: 20. This CDR3 is 17 amino acids long. Germline V lookup: CDR1 SEHNR, CDR2 FQNEAQ (reference sequence).

The CDR3, as DNA: TGTGCCAGCAGCTTAGGAGGGGGGGCCGCCGGAAACACCATATATTTT. Translating gives CASSLGGGAAGNTIYF. The rearrangement links TRBV7-2 to TRBJ1-3; maybe TRBD1 (6 bases). The germline CDR1 and CDR2 sequences are SGHTA and FQGNSA. Between the trimmed V and J ends, which lost 1 base and 4 bases, there was a span of 14 bases. The CDR3 loop spans 16 amino acids.

The V and J genes are TRBV29-1 and TRBJ1-1; D possibly corresponds to TRBD1 (6 bases). The CDR3 spans 11 residues. Germline lookup yields CDR1 SQVTM and CDR2 ANQGSEA. Trimming pared 6 bases from V and 11 bases from J, leaving 16 bases between. CDR3 amino acids: CSVDRIRLAFF. The CDR3 coding sequence is TGCAGCGTAGACAGGATCCGACTCGCTTTCTTT.

V and J are TRBV27 and TRBJ2-5; 9 nucleotides align to TRBD1. Germline V lookup: CDR1 MNHEY, CDR2 SMNVEV (reference sequence). With 6 bases clipped from V and 4 bases from J, the junction kept 6 bases outside the gene matches. This CDR3 is built from 14 residues. The CDR3 bases are TGTGCCAGCAGCCACAGGGGGCCGGCAGAGACCCAGTACTTC. It translates to CASSHRGPAETQYF.

The V call is TRBV19, the J call TRBJ1-2; D not resolved. The germline V and J ends were trimmed by 7 bases and 2 bases, with 2 bases remaining between them. Germline V lookup: CDR1 LNHDA, CDR2 SQIVND (reference sequence). The length of the CDR3 is 10 residues. The CDR3 protein is CASKNYGYTF. CDR3 sequence (DNA): TGTGCCAGTAAGAACTATGGCTACACCTTC.

The chain links TRBV19 to TRBJ1-5; maybe TRBD1 (6 bases). This CDR3 has 14 amino acids. V was shortened by 7 bases and J by 6 bases, with 16 bases between the two germline ends. CDR1 LNHDA and CDR2 SQIVND come from the germline V gene (reference sequence). The CDR3, as DNA: TGTGCCAGTAAAATGTCAGGGGATGGTCAGCCCCAGCATTTT. The encoded protein is CASKMSGDGQPQHF.

The rearrangement uses TRBV6-1 and TRBJ1-1, with TRBD1 matching over 7 bases. V shed 6 bases and J 0 bases; nucleotides not matched to a gene: 7. The CDR3 has 15 residues. Per germline, CDR1 MNHNS and CDR2 SASEGT. This CDR3 reads CASREGAPMNTEAFF. CDR3 DNA sequence: TGTGCCAGCAGGGAGGGGGCGCCGATGAACACTGAAGCTTTCTTT.

This chain joins TRBV5-6 and TRBJ2-5; D is undetermined. Germline values: CDR1 SGHDT, CDR2 YYEEEE. This CDR3 is built from 14 residues. V was clipped by 7 bases and J by 6 bases, with 19 bases between them. The CDR3 reads CASQAPSVGQTQYF. CDR3 nucleotides: TGTGCCAGCCAAGCACCCTCGGTCGGGCAGACCCAGTACTTC. The variable domain in full, completed from reference TRBV5-6 and TRBJ2-5, reads DAGVTQSPTHLIKTRGQQVTLRCSPKSGHDTVSWYQQALGQGPQFIFQYYEEEERQRGNFPDRFSGHQFPNYSSELNVNALLLGDSALYLCASQAPSVGQTQYFGPGTRLLVL.

The chain is built from TRBV19 and TRBJ2-1; unclear D gene. The germline V gene has CDR1 LNHDA and CDR2 SQIVND (reference sequence). V was clipped by 2 bases and J by 4 bases, with 9 bases between them. The CDR3 runs to 14 residues. CDR3 sequence reads: CASSILGPYNEQFF. The CDR3 DNA is TGTGCCAGTAGTATATTGGGCCCATACAATGAGCAGTTCTTC.

This chain connects TRBV19 to TRBJ2-1, with TRBD2 as a possible D gene (6 bases). Germline CDR1 and CDR2: LNHDA and SQIVND (reference sequence). V was clipped by 6 bases and J by 2 bases, with 20 bases between them. The CDR3 has 17 amino acids. CDR3 bases: TGTGCCAGTAGCCAGGAGGGGAGTGCGTTTCCCTACAATGAGCAGTTCTTC. Protein: CASSQEGSAFPYNEQFF.

The J gene is TRBJ2-1, the V gene TRBV19; D is possibly TRBD2 (6 bases). V shed 3 bases and J shed 2 bases, with 11 bases lying between them. Germline assignment: CDR1 LNHDA and CDR2 SQIVND (reference sequence). CDR3 length: 15 amino acids. The DNA of the CDR3 is TGTGCCAGTAGTATTTGGGGGGAGCCCTACAATGAGCAGTTCTTC. This codes for CASSIWGEPYNEQFF.

The chain links TRBV10-2 to TRBJ2-3, with a possible D match to TRBD2 (5 bases). This CDR3 is 16 amino acids long. The V and J ends lost 4 bases and 4 bases respectively, with 18 bases between them. Germline lookup yields CDR1 WSHSY and CDR2 SAAADI. The CDR3 coding sequence is TGCGCCAGCAGTGGTGAGGGTCCGAAGGGCGCAGATACGCAGTATTTT. Its protein is CASSGEGPKGADTQYF.

The chain uses TRBV5-4 and TRBJ2-7, with 8 bases matching TRBD2. This CDR3 has 16 amino acids. Germline CDR1 SGHNT, CDR2 YYREEE (reference sequence). The trim removed 3 bases at V and 6 bases at J, leaving 14 bases unmatched. The CDR3 loop is CASSSLSGGPSSEQYF. CDR3 nucleotide sequence: TGTGCCAGCAGCTCCTTATCGGGAGGGCCCAGTAGCGAGCAGTACTTC.

V gene TRBV30 combines with J gene TRBJ2-2; D unresolved. The V gene lost 4 bases and the J gene lost 6 bases, with 18 bases spanning the gap. The germline CDR1 and CDR2 sequences are GTSNPN and SVGIG (reference sequence). The CDR3 sequence is 15 residues long. The CDR3 nucleotides are TGTGCCTGGACGACCAGGCCCTCGGCGTCCGGGGAGCTGTTTTTT. Translation gives CAWTTRPSASGELFF.

The chain joins TRBV7-9 to TRBJ2-3, with D possibly matching TRBD1 (6 bases). The CDR3 has 15 amino acids. Looked up from germline, CDR1 is SEHNR and CDR2 is FQNEAQ (reference sequence). The V and J ends lost 5 bases and 2 bases respectively, with 14 bases between them. CDR3 in DNA: TGTGCCAGCAGCATCTCCCGACAGGTCACAGATACGCAGTATTTT. Its protein is CASSISRQVTDTQYF. Looking up the rest from reference TRBV7-9 and TRBJ2-3 gives the full variable domain: DTGVSQNPRHKITKRGQNVTFRCDPISEHNRLYWYRQTLGQGPEFLTYFQNEAQLEKSRLLSDRFSAERPKGSFSTLEIQRTEQGDSAMYLCASSISRQVTDTQYFGPGTRLTVL.

The rearrangement links TRBV6-1 to TRBJ2-2; TRBD1 aligns across 7 bases. This CDR3 spans 15 amino acids. Trimming took 8 bases from V and 3 from J; bases not matched to a gene: 9. Germline values: CDR1 MNHNS, CDR2 SASEGT. The CDR3 loop is CASVSGTEYTGELFF. The CDR3 DNA sequence: TGTGCCAGCGTATCCGGGACAGAATACACCGGGGAGCTGTTTTTT.

Regarding this clone: The germline gene is not matched at one end of the junction; a read error may be the cause. The chain joins TRBV6-1 to TRBJ2-3, with D possibly matching TRBD1 (5 bases). Germline V gene data show CDR1 as MNHNS and CDR2 as SASEGT. CDR3 length: 13 residues. The CDR3: CASSDPQGFSANF. As DNA, the CDR3 is TGTGCCAGCAGTGATCCGCAGGGCTTTTCAGCGAATTTT.

This rearrangement joins TRBV30 to TRBJ1-2; 8 positions match TRBD1. Germline values: CDR1 GTSNPN, CDR2 SVGIG (reference sequence). This CDR3 region has 13 residues. Trimming removed 7 bases from V and 4 bases from J; junction bases left unmatched: 8. The CDR3 DNA follows: TGTGCCTCCTTTCGGACAGGGACCTATGGCTACACCTTC. Its protein is CASFRTGTYGYTF.

V and J are TRBV6-1 and TRBJ2-2; no definite D call. V lost 3 bases and J lost 7, with 6 bases in between. The V gene's germline CDR1 is MNHNS and CDR2 SASEGT. The CDR3 consists of 12 residues. CDR3 DNA: TGTGCCAGCAGTGATGAGATCGGGGAGCTGTTTTTT. Its translation: CASSDEIGELFF.

Of note for this clone: Other DNA sequences of this sample code for an identical CDR3. The J gene is TRBJ2-2, the V gene TRBV5-1; tentative D call: TRBD1 (6 bases). V lost 3 bases and J 5 bases, leaving 11 bases between the germline ends. The CDR3 spans 14 residues. From germline, CDR1 is SGHRS and CDR2 YFSETQ. The chain's CDR3 is CASSSQGGTGELFF. The CDR3 coding sequence is TGCGCCAGCAGCTCACAGGGTGGGACCGGGGAGCTGTTTTTT.

V usage is TRBV12-5 and J usage is TRBJ2-5, with D unclear. V lost 5 bases and J lost 3, with 4 bases in between. The CDR3 is made up of 11 amino acids. Germline V CDR1 and CDR2: LGHNT, FRNRAP. Here the CDR3 reads CASGREETQYF. The CDR3, as DNA: TGTGCTAGTGGTCGGGAAGAGACCCAGTACTTC. The entire variable domain, with the rest obtained from reference TRBV12-5 and TRBJ2-5, is as follows: DARVTQTPRHKVTEMGQEVTMRCQPILGHNTVFWYRQTMMQGLELLAYFRNRAPLDDSGMPKDRFSAEMPDATLATLKIQPSEPRDSAVYFCASGREETQYFGPGTRLLVL.

This chain joins TRBV30 and TRBJ2-3; possible D gene TRBD2, 6 bases. The CDR3 is 13 amino acids. Germline assignment: CDR1 GTSNPN and CDR2 SVGIG (reference sequence). V was pared by 4 bases and J by 2 bases, with 10 bases between. The CDR3 coding sequence is TGTGCCTGGACGGGGGAGTTCACAGATACGCAGTATTTT. Translation gives CAWTGEFTDTQYF.

The chain uses TRBV7-9 and TRBJ2-5, with a tentative D call TRBD1 (6 bases). The CDR3 runs to 13 residues. The V end lost 5 bases, the J end lost 5 bases, and 12 bases lay between the germline ends. In germline, CDR1 is SEHNR, CDR2 FQNEAQ (reference sequence). CDR3 sequence reads: CASSSRGGETQYF. As DNA, the CDR3 is TGTGCCAGCAGCAGCAGGGGCGGCGAGACCCAGTACTTC.